This T cell receptor (beta chain) was found in a study of blood T cell repertoires in COVID-19. This CDR3 has 18 residues. CDR1 is MGHRA and CDR2 is YSYEKL in the germline V gene. The V and J ends lost 3 bases and 1 base respectively, with 22 bases between them. Measured with immunoSEQ multiplex PCR; TCRdb has only the in-frame clones, and not every one. The table includes about 170,000 clones, over 75% detected once. The sample taken for sequencing was PBMCs or T cells enriched from blood (not recorded which). This clonotype originated in a woman aged 18-35 years who had recovered from COVID-19. V gene TRBV4-1 combines with J gene TRBJ2-7, with D possibly being TRBD2 (6 bases). CDR3 nucleotides: TGCGCCAGCAGCCATACAAATCCGATTGGGGGAGGTTCCTACGAGCAGTACTTC. Translating gives CASSHTNPIGGGSYEQYF.